The present entry profiles one TCR beta chain with its context. The antigen remains unidentified. These data are taken from a study of cytomegalovirus exposure and HLA in healthy donors. Notes on the study in general: Some segments of the V type, notably TRBV6-2 and TRBV6-3, were excluded as indistinguishable.

Both 60 Vbeta primers and 13 Jbeta primers went into the PCR. The table came from immunoSEQ multiplex PCR; TCRdb's copy has only in-frame clones and leaves some out. The table has some 190,000 clones, 75% to 85% seen once. With 3 bases clipped from V and 3 bases from J, the junction kept 5 bases outside the gene matches. CDR1 and CDR2 from the germline V gene are SQVTM and ANQGSEA. The CDR3 runs to 14 residues. The sequencing sample was made of PBMCs. This chain links TRBV29-1 with TRBJ2-1; TRBD2 matches 7 bases. This TCR was recovered from a man aged 18 to 30 in good health and CMV-seronegative. For the CDR3, the DNA is TGCAGCGTTGAGGGGGAGGGCCTCTACAATGAGCAGTTCTTC. It is translated as CSVEGEGLYNEQFF.